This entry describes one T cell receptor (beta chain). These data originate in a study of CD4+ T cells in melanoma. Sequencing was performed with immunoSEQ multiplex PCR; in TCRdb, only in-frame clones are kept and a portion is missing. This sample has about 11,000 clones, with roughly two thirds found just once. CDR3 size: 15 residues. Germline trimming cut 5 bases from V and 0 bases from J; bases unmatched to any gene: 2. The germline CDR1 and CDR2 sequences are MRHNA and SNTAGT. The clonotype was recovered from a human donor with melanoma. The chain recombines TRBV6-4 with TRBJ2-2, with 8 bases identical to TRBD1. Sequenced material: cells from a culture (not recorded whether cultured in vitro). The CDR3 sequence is CASSPQGANTGELFF. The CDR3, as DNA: TGTGCCAGCAGTCCACAGGGGGCGAACACCGGGGAGCTGTTTTTT.